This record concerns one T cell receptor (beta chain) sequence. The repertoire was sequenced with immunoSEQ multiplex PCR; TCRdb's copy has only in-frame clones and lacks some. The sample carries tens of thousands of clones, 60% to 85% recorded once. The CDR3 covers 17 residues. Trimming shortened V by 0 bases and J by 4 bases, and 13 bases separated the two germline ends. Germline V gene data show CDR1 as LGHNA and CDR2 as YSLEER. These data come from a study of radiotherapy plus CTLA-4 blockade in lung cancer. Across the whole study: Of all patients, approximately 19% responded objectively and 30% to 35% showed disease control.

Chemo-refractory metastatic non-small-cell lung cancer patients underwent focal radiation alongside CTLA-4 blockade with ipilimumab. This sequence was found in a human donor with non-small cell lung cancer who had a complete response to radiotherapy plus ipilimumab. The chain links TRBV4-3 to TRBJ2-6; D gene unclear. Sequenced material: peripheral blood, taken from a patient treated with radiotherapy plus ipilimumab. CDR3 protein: CASSQEYQALGANVLTF. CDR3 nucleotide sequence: TGCGCCAGCAGCCAAGAATATCAGGCGCTGGGGGCCAACGTCCTGACTTTC.